This record concerns one TCR beta chain sequence. Original processing notes: Estimated nucleated cell counts came from reference gene primer amplification. Repertoires were generated with immunoSEQ multiplex PCR, while TCRdb's copy carries only in-frame clones and drops some. V, J and clone size reflect that table, while D and trimming were determined from the DNA. The table has 35,000 to 45,000 clones, approximately 86% seen once; the top ten hold 5% to 6.5%. The sample is drawn from a study of blood T cell repertoires in COVID-19. As for the study in general: Sites across the United States, Italy and Spain contributed samples from acute and convalescent COVID-19. PBMCs, B-cell-depleted T cells, or T cells were the source of the cDNA or gDNA that made up the material.

Germline V lookup: CDR1 SSHAT, CDR2 FNYEAQ (reference sequence). This CDR3 spans 14 amino acids. J gave up 5 bases and V 4 bases, and 4 bases lay outside the gene matches. The rearrangement uses TRBV7-7 and TRBJ2-5; 10 bases are a match to TRBD1. The origin of this receptor is a man aged 50 to 60 with active COVID-19. Sequenced material: peripheral blood. The CDR3 spells CASSSPGQGETQYF. The CDR3 DNA reads as TGTGCCAGCAGCTCGCCGGGACAGGGGGAGACCCAGTACTTC.